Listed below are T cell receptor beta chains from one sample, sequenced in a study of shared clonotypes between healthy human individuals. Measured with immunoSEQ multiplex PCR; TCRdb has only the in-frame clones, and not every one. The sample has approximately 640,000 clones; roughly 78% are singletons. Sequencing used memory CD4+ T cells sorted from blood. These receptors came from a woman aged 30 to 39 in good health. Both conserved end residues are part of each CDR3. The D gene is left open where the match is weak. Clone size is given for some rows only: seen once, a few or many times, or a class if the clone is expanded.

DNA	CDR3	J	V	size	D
TGTGCCAGCAGTTTACAGTTACTAGCGGGAGGGAACAATGAGCAGTTCTTC	CASSLQLLAGGNNEQFF	TRBJ2-1	TRBV28	-	TRBD2
TGTGCCAGCTCCCGCGGCACAGGGCCGGGTCAGCCCCAGCATTTT	CASSRGTGPGQPQHF	TRBJ1-5	TRBV18	-	-
TGTGCCAGCAGTTCCACGGGTGCGCGCAATCAGCCCCAGCATTTT	CASSSTGARNQPQHF	TRBJ1-5	TRBV28	-	-
TGTGCCAGCAGCCCCCCCGGGACAGGGGAATACGAGCAGTACTTC	CASSPPGTGEYEQYF	TRBJ2-7	TRBV13	-	TRBD1
TGTGCCAGCCAGCTCGACTATGGCTACACCTTC	CASQLDYGYTF	TRBJ1-2	TRBV6-1	-	-
TGTGCCAGTAGTGCGACTGCGAACACCGGGGAGCTGTTTTTT	CASSATANTGELFF	TRBJ2-2	TRBV19	once	-
TGTGCCAGCAGTTTACGTCCCACAGCAGGCGGCTACGAGCAGTACTTC	CASSLRPTAGGYEQYF	TRBJ2-7	TRBV27	-	-
TGCGCCAGCAGCTCCCTCACTAGCGGGAGCCAAGAGACCCAGTACTTC	CASSSLTSGSQETQYF	TRBJ2-5	TRBV5-1	once	TRBD2
TGTGCCAGCAGTTCCTCCCTCGGGGCCAACGTCCTGACTTTC	CASSSSLGANVLTF	TRBJ2-6	TRBV25-1	many	-
TGTGCCAGCAGCCTCACTACCGGGGAGCTGTTTTTT	CASSLTTGELFF	TRBJ2-2	TRBV7-9	few	-
TGTGCCAGCAGCTTGGTAGGGGTGAACTATGGCTACACCTTC	CASSLVGVNYGYTF	TRBJ1-2	TRBV5-5	few	-
TGTGCCAGCAGGTCGGCTAGATCAGGGGCAGATACGCAGTATTTT	CASRSARSGADTQYF	TRBJ2-3	TRBV28	-	-
TGTGCCAGCAGCCCCAGACTAGCGGCCCGGCTTGACGAGCAGTACTTC	CASSPRLAARLDEQYF	TRBJ2-7	TRBV11-2	-	TRBD2
TGTGCAAGTCGCTCCGGCGGGCAACGGAATGAGCAGTTCTTC	CASRSGGQRNEQFF	TRBJ2-1	TRBV12-2	once	-
TGTGCCAGCAGGGAGACAGGGATCTCCACCGGGGAGCTGTTTTTT	CASRETGISTGELFF	TRBJ2-2	TRBV2	-	TRBD1
TGTGCCAGCAGCTTAGGGACGACTAGCTCCTACGAGCAGTACTTC	CASSLGTTSSYEQYF	TRBJ2-7	TRBV7-2	-	-
TGCAGCGTTGTACAGGGCGGCGGCTACACCTTC	CSVVQGGGYTF	TRBJ1-2	TRBV29-1	many	-
TGCGCCAGCAGCATACAGGGAGAGGGGAGCACTGAAGCTTTCTTT	CASSIQGEGSTEAFF	TRBJ1-1	TRBV5-1	-	-
TGTGCCAGCAGTGATCCCAATCAGCCCCAGCATTTT	CASSDPNQPQHF	TRBJ1-5	TRBV2	few	-
TGTGCCAGCAGTCCCCGGGGCTCTGGGGCCAACGTCCTGACTTTC	CASSPRGSGANVLTF	TRBJ2-6	TRBV27	-	-
TGTGCCAGCAGTTCCTTCTCTGGGGCCAACGTCCTGACTTTC	CASSSFSGANVLTF	TRBJ2-6	TRBV27	few	-
TGTGCCTGGAGCCTTTCGTTCCGGGGGCAAGAGACCCAGTACTTC	CAWSLSFRGQETQYF	TRBJ2-5	TRBV30	-	-
TGTGCCAGCAGCTTAGGCGGGAGCCAGGCCGGGGAGCTGTTTTTT	CASSLGGSQAGELFF	TRBJ2-2	TRBV11-2	few	TRBD2
TGTGCCAGCAGCTTACGGCAGAGTAACAATGAGCAGTTCTTC	CASSLRQSNNEQFF	TRBJ2-1	TRBV7-2	-	-
TGTGCCAGTGGACAGGGGAACACTGAAGCTTTCTTT	CASGQGNTEAFF	TRBJ1-1	TRBV19	-	TRBD1
TGTGCCAGCAGTCTGAGCGGGAGGGCCAACTTTGAGCAGTTCTTC	CASSLSGRANFEQFF	TRBJ2-1	TRBV28	-	TRBD2
TGCGCCAGCAGCCCCTCGGGGGAGGACTATGGCTACACCTTC	CASSPSGEDYGYTF	TRBJ1-2	TRBV5-1	-	-
TGTGCCAGCAGCTTAATTCGGGGGGTCAATCAGCCCCAGCATTTT	CASSLIRGVNQPQHF	TRBJ1-5	TRBV7-3	once	-
TGTGCCAGCAGAGTGGCGGGAGCCTCAGATACGCAGTATTTT	CASRVAGASDTQYF	TRBJ2-3	TRBV2	-	TRBD2
TGTGCCAGCGAAATGACAGGGGATCAGCCCCAGCATTTT	CASEMTGDQPQHF	TRBJ1-5	TRBV5-8	-	TRBD1
TGTGCCAGCAGTGAATACGGACAGGCTGAAGCTTTCTTT	CASSEYGQAEAFF	TRBJ1-1	TRBV6-1	once	TRBD1
TGTGCCAGCAATTCACAGGACCTACCGAGGTCACCCCTCCACTTT	CASNSQDLPRSPLHF	TRBJ1-6	TRBV28	-	-
TGCGCCAGCAGTCCCGGGGGGGCAGGGAACTACGAGCAGTACTTC	CASSPGGAGNYEQYF	TRBJ2-7	TRBV5-1	-	TRBD2
TGTGCCAGCAGCACAAGACAGGCCTATAGCAATCAGCCCCAGCATTTT	CASSTRQAYSNQPQHF	TRBJ1-5	TRBV21-1	many	-
TGTGCCAGCAGCCACCCCTCGCCCTCCCTTGAGCAGTTCTTC	CASSHPSPSLEQFF	TRBJ2-1	TRBV7-2	-	-
TGTGCCAGCAGCCAAGAATTCCACTCTGGAAACACCATATATTTT	CASSQEFHSGNTIYF	TRBJ1-3	TRBV14	-	-
TGTGCCAGCAGTGTAGGTTTTGAAGCTTTCTTT	CASSVGFEAFF	TRBJ1-1	TRBV2	-	-
TGCGCCAGCAGCTTGGTAGGGGGCGGATCCTACGAGCAGTACTTC	CASSLVGGGSYEQYF	TRBJ2-7	TRBV5-1	-	TRBD1
TGTGCCAGCAGTTATTCCAGGGGCCCACTCAGGCGACAGCCCCAGCATTTT	CASSYSRGPLRRQPQHF	TRBJ1-5	TRBV6-7	-	-
TGTGCCAGCAGCTCAGTGCTCCAGCGGGAGGTTAGCTCCTACGAGCAGTACTTC	CASSSVLQREVSSYEQYF	TRBJ2-7	TRBV7-9	-	TRBD2
TGTGCCAGCAGCTTAGAAGGCAGGGGTGTTACTGAAGCTTTCTTT	CASSLEGRGVTEAFF	TRBJ1-1	TRBV7-2	-	-
TGTGCCAGCAGTCCCCAGGCCCCGAACACCGGGGAGCTGTTTTTT	CASSPQAPNTGELFF	TRBJ2-2	TRBV25-1	-	-
TGTGCCAGTAGGCCAGCCGGGCCGACGGCCGAGCAGTACTTC	CASRPAGPTAEQYF	TRBJ2-7	TRBV19	-	-
TGTGCCAGCAGTTCTATAGACAGGTATAGCAATCAGCCCCAGCATTTT	CASSSIDRYSNQPQHF	TRBJ1-5	TRBV27	-	-
TGTGCCAGCAGCCCAGGGGTTCAGGGGCAGTACTTC	CASSPGVQGQYF	TRBJ2-7	TRBV14	-	-